This TCR beta chain is from a study of T cells in Graves' hyperthyroidism and ophthalmopathy. The CDR3 contains 13 residues. Germline loops: CDR1 LNHDA, CDR2 SQIVND (reference sequence). Deletions cut 7 bases from V and 3 bases from J, with 9 bases between. Pregnant or lactating patients were excluded, as were those with uncontrolled infection or other autoimmune disease. On the basis of clinical symptoms, serum thyroxine and TRAb, thyroid ultrasound and orbital computed tomography, diagnoses were made. Extraction of PBMCs used 10 ml of fresh peripheral blood. Template material for amplifying TCR beta CDR3 regions consisted of RNA transcripts. Researchers ran a first-round RT-PCR on the TCR CDR3 using the HTBI primer set. From the multiplex PCR reads, TCRdb called clonotypes with MiXCR, one entry per CDR3 protein. This repertoire shows 600,000 to 650,000 distinct CDR3 sequences, less than 25% found once; its top ten account for 34%.

The chain uses TRBV19 and TRBJ2-2, with D possibly TRBD2 on 6 matching bases. Sequenced input: blood. This sequence originates from a man aged 30 to 45 with Graves' ophthalmopathy. CDR3 bases: TGTGCCAGTACGGGGGATCACACCGGGGAGCTGTTTTTT. Amino acid sequence: CASTGDHTGELFF.